This TCR beta chain was retrieved from a study of blood T cell repertoires in COVID-19. Study in general: From the United States, Italy and Spain came samples of acute and convalescent COVID-19.

Methods used by the authors: The authors estimated nucleated cell counts from reference gene primer amplification. Repertoires were generated with immunoSEQ multiplex PCR, while TCRdb's copy carries only in-frame clones and drops some. That table is the source of V, J and clone size, and D and trimming were worked out from the DNA. This sample has roughly 76,000 clones, with around 88% found just once. The CDR3 is made up of 15 amino acids. V trimming: 0 bases; J trimming: 3 bases; junction bases outside the gene matches: 6. Germline V gives CDR1 SGHRS, CDR2 YFSETQ. The receptor comes from a man in his 70s with active or convalescent COVID-19. The sample consisted of peripheral blood. The rearrangement joins TRBV5-1 to TRBJ2-7; 7 bases agree with TRBD1. CDR3 amino acids: CASSLVTGQNYEQYF. The DNA for the CDR3 is TGCGCCAGCAGCTTGGTAACGGGACAGAACTACGAGCAGTACTTC.